The rows below give T cell receptor beta chains drawn from one sample of a study of regulatory T cells after allogeneic stem cell transplantation. TCRdb re-analysed the 5' RACE reads in MiXCR, keeping a single row per CDR3 protein. Among over a thousand distinct CDR3 sequences listed, around 17% were seen once. The specimen comprised sorted CD4+ T cells from blood (whether regulatory or conventional is not recorded), sampled 30 days after allogeneic stem cell transplant. The origin of the receptors is a human patient who had an allogeneic stem cell transplant, so the T cells may come from the graft donor. The CDR3 runs from the conserved cysteine through the conserved F or W. The D gene is left open where the match is weak. Not every row has a clone size; where given, it reads once, few, many or a size class.

large,TRBJ2-7,.,TRBV6-1,CASSAGGGTDF,TGTGCCAGCAGTGCCGGTGGGGGGACGGACTTC
large,TRBJ1-1,TRBD1,TRBV5-1,CASRRSAQGTEAFF,TGCGCCAGCCGAAGATCGGCACAGGGGACTGAAGCTTTCTTT
once,TRBJ2-5,TRBD2,TRBV3-1,CASSQAGGLGQETQYF,TGTGCCAGCAGCCAAGCGGGGGGACTAGGGCAAGAGACCCAGTACTTC
large,TRBJ2-7,TRBD1,TRBV6-5,CASSSTGTGSYEQYF,TGTGCCAGCAGTAGTACCGGGACAGGGTCCTACGAGCAGTACTTC
medium-sized,TRBJ1-2,.,TRBV5-1,CASSEQGYGGYTF,TGCGCCAGCAGCGAACAGGGATATGGCGGCTACACCTTC
.,TRBJ2-7,.,TRBV5-1,CASSLAGVDYEQHF,TGCGCCAGCAGCTTGGCAGGGGTCGACTACGAGCAGCACTTC
few,TRBJ2-7,.,TRBV27,CASCLNRPPGEEQYF,TGTGCCAGCTGTCTCAACCGGCCGCCTGGGGAGGAGCAGTACTTC
medium-sized,TRBJ1-1,.,TRBV5-1,CASSQGLENTEAFF,TGCGCCAGCAGCCAAGGACTGGAAAACACTGAAGCTTTCTTT
.,TRBJ1-3,TRBD1,TRBV5-1,CARSLETGFGNTIYF,TGCGCCCGCAGCTTGGAGACAGGGTTTGGAAACACCATATATTTT
.,TRBJ1-4,.,TRBV6-5,CASSYIHSEKLFF,TGTGCCAGCAGTTACATTCATAGTGAAAAACTGTTTTTT
medium-sized,TRBJ2-7,.,TRBV29-1,CSVGVRGTSYEQYF,TGCAGCGTTGGCGTGAGGGGTACTTCCTACGAGCAGTACTTC
large,TRBJ2-3,TRBD2,TRBV6-6,CASSYSLAGVTDTQYF,TGTGCCAGCAGTTACTCTCTAGCGGGGGTCACAGATACGCAGTATTTT
few,TRBJ2-7,.,TRBV10-2,CASSESPLTNAQHF,TGCGCCAGCAGTGAGTCTCCACTCACCAACGCGCAGCACTTC
medium-sized,TRBJ2-7,.,TRBV29-1,CSVRTRPDSIRNYEQYF,TGCAGCGTTAGAACGCGCCCCGACAGTATACGAAACTACGAGCAGTACTTC
large,TRBJ1-3,.,TRBV29-1,CSVGVSSGNTIYF,TGCAGCGTTGGCGTGTCCTCTGGAAACACCATATATTTT
.,TRBJ1-1,TRBD1,TRBV5-1,CASSQGGTGGFVNTVAFF,TGCGCCAGCAGCCAAGGGGGGACAGGGGGCTTCGTGAACACTGTAGCTTTCTTT
medium-sized,TRBJ2-3,TRBD2,TRBV20-1,CSADLPGGGDTQYF,TGCAGTGCTGACTTGCCGGGAGGAGGGGATACGCAGTATTTT
medium-sized,TRBJ2-4,.,TRBV20-1,CSARLPGGGNIQYF,TGCAGTGCTAGACTCCCAGGGGGGGGAAACATTCAGTACTTC
.,TRBJ2-1,.,TRBV10-3,CAISESIPESSYNEHFF,TGTGCCATCAGTGAGTCGATTCCGGAGAGCTCCTACAATGAGCATTTCTTC
medium-sized,TRBJ2-6,.,TRBV2,CASSEFGLSGANVLTF,TGTGCCAGCAGTGAATTTGGACTCTCAGGGGCCAACGTCCTGACTTTC
medium-sized,TRBJ2-7,.,TRBV10-1,CASSDFGTGTYEQYF,TGCGCCAGCAGTGACTTTGGAACAGGGACCTACGAGCAGTACTTC
large,TRBJ2-7,.,TRBV20-1,CSARNRVYEQYF,TGCAGTGCTAGAAACAGGGTTTACGAGCAGTACTTC
medium-sized,TRBJ2-7,.,TRBV20-1,CSARTGGYEQYF,TGCAGTGCTAGAACAGGAGGGTACGAGCAGTACTTC
few,TRBJ2-2,.,TRBV5-5,CASSQGAINTGELFF,TGTGCCAGCAGCCAAGGGGCGATAAACACCGGGGAGCTGTTTTTT